What follows describes a single T cell receptor (beta chain). This clone was detected once. The specificity of this receptor is unknown. No much larger clonotype is one base removed from it; base qualities were not supplied. The sample belongs to a study of OX40 agonist ivuxolimab in advanced cancers. General notes on the study: Ivuxolimab was an agonistic, fully human IgG2 monoclonal antibody directed against OX40 (CD134), a costimulatory receptor. Intravenous ivuxolimab was administered to patients every 2 weeks at six dose levels: 0.01, 0.1, 0.3, 1.5, 3 and 10 mg/kg. Of the roughly 50 dose-escalation patients, hepatocellular carcinoma was present in about 20, melanoma in approximately 15, renal cell carcinoma in 9 and head and neck cancer in 9. In the dose-escalation cohort, 70% to 85% of patients were male, and the mean age was 60 years with a range of roughly 20 to 85. Prior anti-PD-1, anti-PD-L1 or anti-CTLA-4 therapy was permitted, and 35% to 40% of dose-escalation patients had received checkpoint inhibitors. Partial responses occurred in three dose-escalation patients: two with cutaneous melanoma and one with hepatocellular carcinoma. The purpose of peripheral TCRbeta sequencing was to test whether ivuxolimab changed TCR sequence diversity and led to clonal T-cell expansion. The paper reports the monotherapy dose-escalation portion (N = 52 patients) of the phase I ivuxolimab trial. The research as a whole found: Which antigens the clonally expanded peripheral T cells were specific for was not determined. In partial responders in the 0.1-3.0 mg/kg groups, normalized peripheral clonal expansion was found to be among the lowest, especially among CD8+ T cells. Low levels of normalized T-cell clonal expansion were also seen in some patients who did not respond. At doses of 0.1 to 3.0 mg/kg, clonal expansion of both CD4+ and CD8+ blood T cells was observed from baseline to week 6. After ivuxolimab, expanded clones were on average more numerous among CD8+ T cells than among CD4+ T cells.

Cut back by 0 bases and 5 bases, the V and J ends lie 11 bases apart. From the cysteine up to the phenylalanine, the CDR3 has a length of 14 residues. The read is trimmed to its CDR3 DNA, 42 bases read in frame from base 1. The germline V gene (reference sequence) supplies CDR1 PRHDT and CDR2 FYEKMQ. The trial excluded patients who had a history of autoimmune disease or were on systemic immunosuppression. In every dose cohort, peripheral blood was drawn for TCR sequencing at baseline, cycle 4 day 1, and cycle 7 day 1. Samples were obtained from an open-label, multicenter, first-in-human phase I dose-escalation trial of ivuxolimab. Adults with locally advanced or metastatic melanoma, renal cell, hepatocellular, or head and neck squamous cell carcinoma were enrolled in the trial. Before TCR sequencing, CD4+ T cells and CD8+ T cells from peripheral blood were sorted into separate populations. Genomic DNA was isolated from the sorted cells so that the TCRbeta CDR3 region could be sequenced. TCRbeta CDR3 regions were sequenced using the immunoSEQ Assay. The source is immuneACCESS, and TCRdb retained only in-frame sequences with V and J called. Part of the clones is not carried over; for the studies checked, unresolved V genes explain less than half of this, and the remainder is unexplained. This sample comprises tens of thousands of clones, about nine tenths of them detected only once. The ten largest clones capture around 1.8% of the sample.

Sequenced material: CD4+ or CD8+ T cells sorted from blood, taken in a trial of the OX40 agonist ivuxolimab. The clonotype was recovered from an adult with an advanced solid tumor such as melanoma, head and neck, liver or kidney cancer. Here the chain combines TRBV13 and TRBJ2-7, with the D gene not confidently named. The nucleotide sequence reads TGTGCCAGCAGCTTAGGTTGGGGTACTAACGAGCAGTACTTC. This sequence encodes CASSLGWGTNEQYF.